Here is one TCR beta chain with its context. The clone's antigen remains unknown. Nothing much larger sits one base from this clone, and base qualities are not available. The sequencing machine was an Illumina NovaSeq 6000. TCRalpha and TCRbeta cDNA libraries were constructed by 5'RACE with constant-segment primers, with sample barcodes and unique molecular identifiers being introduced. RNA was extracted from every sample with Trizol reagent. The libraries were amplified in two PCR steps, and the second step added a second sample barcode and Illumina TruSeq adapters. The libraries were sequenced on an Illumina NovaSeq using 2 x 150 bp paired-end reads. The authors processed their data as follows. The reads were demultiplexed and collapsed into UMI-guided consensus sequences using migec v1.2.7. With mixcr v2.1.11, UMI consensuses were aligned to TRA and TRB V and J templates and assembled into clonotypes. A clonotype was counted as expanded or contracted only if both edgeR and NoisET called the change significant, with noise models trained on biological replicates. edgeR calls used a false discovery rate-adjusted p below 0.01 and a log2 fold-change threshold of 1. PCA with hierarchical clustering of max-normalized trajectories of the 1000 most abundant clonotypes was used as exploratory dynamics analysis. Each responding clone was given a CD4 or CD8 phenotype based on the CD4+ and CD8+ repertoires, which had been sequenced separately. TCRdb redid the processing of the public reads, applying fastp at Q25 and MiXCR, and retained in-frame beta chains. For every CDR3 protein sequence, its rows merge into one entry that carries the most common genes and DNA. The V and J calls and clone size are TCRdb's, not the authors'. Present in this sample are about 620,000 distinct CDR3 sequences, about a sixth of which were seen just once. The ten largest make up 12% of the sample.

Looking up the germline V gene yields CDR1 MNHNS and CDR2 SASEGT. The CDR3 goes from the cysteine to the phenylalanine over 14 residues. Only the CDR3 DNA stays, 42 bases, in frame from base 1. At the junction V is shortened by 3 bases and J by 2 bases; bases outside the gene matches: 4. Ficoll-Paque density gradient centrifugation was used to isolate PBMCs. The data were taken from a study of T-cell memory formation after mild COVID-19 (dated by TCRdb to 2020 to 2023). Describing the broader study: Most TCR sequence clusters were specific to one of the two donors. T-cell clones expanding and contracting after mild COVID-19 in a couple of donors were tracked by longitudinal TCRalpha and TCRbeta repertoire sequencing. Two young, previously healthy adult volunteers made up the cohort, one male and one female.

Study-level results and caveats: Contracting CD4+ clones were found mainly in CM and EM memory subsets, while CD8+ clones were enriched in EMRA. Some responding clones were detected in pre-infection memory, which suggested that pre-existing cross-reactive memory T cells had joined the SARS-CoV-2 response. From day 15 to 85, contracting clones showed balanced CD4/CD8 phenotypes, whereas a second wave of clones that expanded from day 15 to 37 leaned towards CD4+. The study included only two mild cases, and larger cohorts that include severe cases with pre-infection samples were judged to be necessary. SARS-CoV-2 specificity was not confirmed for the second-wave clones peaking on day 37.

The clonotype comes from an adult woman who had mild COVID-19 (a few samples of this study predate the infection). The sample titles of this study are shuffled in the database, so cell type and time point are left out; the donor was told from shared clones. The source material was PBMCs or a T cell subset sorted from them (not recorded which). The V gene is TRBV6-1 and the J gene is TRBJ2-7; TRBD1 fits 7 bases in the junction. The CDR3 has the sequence CASSDLTGPYEQYF. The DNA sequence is TGTGCCAGCAGTGATTTGACAGGGCCCTACGAGCAGTACTTC.